A single sample is the source of the 20 T cell receptor beta chains below, sequenced in a study of early T cells in non-severe SARS-CoV-2 infection. MiXCR, run by TCRdb on the 5' RACE reads, gives a single entry per CDR3 protein. The sample includes 70,000 to 85,000 distinct CDR3 sequences, 9.5% to 13% of them seen just once. Sequenced material: whole blood. The receptors stem from an adult who was a healthcare worker with PCR-confirmed SARS-CoV-2 infection or an uninfected control (not recorded which).

The table lists this clonotype with many counts. The V gene is TRBV19, the J gene TRBJ2-1; D may correspond to TRBD1 or TRBD2 (6 bases each). Germline V gene lookup returns CDR1 LNHDA and CDR2 SQIVND (reference sequence). V gave up 6 bases and J gave up 10 bases, with 22 bases separating them. The length of the CDR3 is 15 residues. The CDR3 here is CASSRGRTNKVEQFF. The CDR3 bases are TGTGCCAGTAGCAGGGGTCGGACTAATAAAGTGGAGCAGTTCTTC. The complete variable domain, with remaining parts taken from reference TRBV19 and TRBJ2-1, reads DGGITQSPKYLFRKEGQNVTLSCEQNLNHDAMYWYRQDPGQGLRLIYYSQIVNDFQKGDIAEGYSVSREKKESFPLTVTSAQKNPTAFYLCASSRGRTNKVEQFFGPGTRLTVL.

A few counts support this clonotype. Written as DNA, the CDR3 is TGTGCCAACCCAACTTACTACGAGCAGTACTTC. It is translated as CANPTYYEQYF. V usage is TRBV7-6 and J usage is TRBJ2-7; D remains ambiguous. V was clipped by 10 bases and J by 3 bases, with 10 bases between them. Germline assignment: CDR1 SGHVS and CDR2 FNYEAQ. CDR3 length: 11 residues.

This clonotype was picked up many times. CDR3 nucleotide sequence: TGTGCCAGCACCGGGGGCGCCGGGAATTCACCCCTCCACTTT. Protein: CASTGGAGNSPLHF. The chain carries TRBV12-3 or TRBV12-4 and TRBJ1-6; possibly TRBD1 for D (6 bases). V lost 7 bases to trimming and J lost 7 bases, with 14 bases between them. The CDR3 has 14 amino acids.

This clonotype occurred many times. The chain employs TRBV29-1 and TRBJ2-1; D is ambiguous. This CDR3 has 12 amino acids. Germline V lookup: CDR1 SQVTM, CDR2 ANQGSEA. Trimming cost V 3 bases and J 8 bases, with 11 bases left between them. The CDR3 reads CSVDWGLDEQFF. Here the CDR3 DNA reads TGCAGCGTTGATTGGGGTCTTGATGAGCAGTTCTTC.

This clonotype turned up a few times. This sequence joins TRBV9 and TRBJ2-7; D uncertain. Trimming pared 0 bases from V and 0 bases from J, leaving 7 bases between. This CDR3 has 14 residues. Germline-derived CDR1 and CDR2 are SGDLS and YYNGEE. In nucleotides, the CDR3 is TGTGCCAGCAGCGTAGGGCCCGACTCCTACGAGCAGTACTTC. Amino acids: CASSVGPDSYEQYF.

This clonotype was seen ten or more times. The chain couples TRBV19 to TRBJ2-1; TRBD2 matches at 8 bases. V dropped 0 bases and J dropped 3; count of bases not matched to a gene: 4. Germline V lookup: CDR1 LNHDA, CDR2 SQIVND (reference sequence). This CDR3 spans 16 amino acids. The CDR3 sequence is CASSIELLAGYNEQFF. The CDR3 DNA sequence: TGTGCCAGTAGTATAGAACTCCTAGCGGGCTACAATGAGCAGTTCTTC.

This clonotype was seen ten or more times. The chain is built from TRBV19 and TRBJ1-6, with TRBD1 matching over 9 bases. The CDR3 is made up of 17 amino acids. Germline V gene data show CDR1 as LNHDA and CDR2 as SQIVND (reference sequence). The ends lost 4 bases at V and 7 bases at J; junction bases unmatched: 11. In DNA, the CDR3 is TGTGCCAGTAGTACCGGGGGACAGGGACATGTGAATTCACCCCTCCACTTT. Translated, it gives CASSTGGQGHVNSPLHF. Looking up the rest from reference TRBV19 and TRBJ1-6 gives the full variable domain: DGGITQSPKYLFRKEGQNVTLSCEQNLNHDAMYWYRQDPGQGLRLIYYSQIVNDFQKGDIAEGYSVSREKKESFPLTVTSAQKNPTAFYLCASSTGGQGHVNSPLHFGNGTRLTVT.

The V call is TRBV12-3 or TRBV12-4, the J call TRBJ2-1; D ambiguous. This CDR3 comprises 13 residues. The ends were cut back, 3 bases at V and 9 bases at J, with 12 bases in the middle. CDR3 nucleotides: TGTGCCAGCAGTTTGATGGAGACGGGTGAGCAGTTCTTC. Its protein product is CASSLMETGEQFF.

This clonotype was recorded many times. CDR3 amino acids: CASSLQNSRNSPLHF. The CDR3 nucleotides read TGTGCCAGCAGCCTACAGAACAGTAGAAATTCACCCCTCCACTTT. The chain joins TRBV7-2 to TRBJ1-6, with unresolved D. The CDR3 runs to 15 residues. Germline assignment: CDR1 SGHTA and CDR2 FQGNSA. V dropped 5 bases and J dropped 7 bases, with 15 bases sitting between them.

This clonotype was counted many times. The chain links TRBV19 to TRBJ1-2; possible D gene TRBD1, 6 bases. Trimming removed 7 bases from V and 5 bases from J, with 17 bases in between. The V gene's germline CDR1 is LNHDA and CDR2 SQIVND (reference sequence). This CDR3 region has 14 residues. As DNA, the CDR3 is TGTGCCAGTAAGGAGGAACAGGGCCCTTATGGCTACACCTTC. As protein: CASKEEQGPYGYTF.

The CDR3 coding sequence is TGTGCCACCAGTGATTCCCGAGCCAGGGAAAAGAACATTCAGTACTTC. It is translated as CATSDSRAREKNIQYF. The chain links TRBV24-1 to TRBJ2-4; tentatively, D is TRBD1 (5 bases). Between the trimmed V and J ends, which lost 2 bases and 7 bases, there was a span of 17 bases. From germline, CDR1 is KGHDR and CDR2 SFDVKD. The CDR3 length is 16 residues.

The V call is TRBV27, the J call TRBJ1-2; maybe TRBD1 (5 bases). Germline lookup yields CDR1 MNHEY and CDR2 SMNVEV (reference sequence). V was cut by 4 bases and J by 8 bases, with 20 bases left in between. The CDR3 is made up of 15 amino acids. CDR3 bases: TGTGCCAGCAGTTCCCTCCGGGACCGGCGAGGGGGCTACACCTTC. This translates into CASSSLRDRRGGYTF.

The table lists this clonotype with a few counts. The rearrangement joins TRBV6-1 to TRBJ2-7; tentatively, D is TRBD1 or TRBD2 (5 bases each). The CDR3 spans 12 residues. Germline loops: CDR1 MNHNS, CDR2 SASEGT. Trimming removed 7 bases at V and 6 bases at J, with 13 bases between. The CDR3 DNA sequence: TGTGCCAGCACCGAAATGAGGGGCGAGCAGTACTTC. Residues: CASTEMRGEQYF.

This chain uses TRBV4-2 with TRBJ2-5, with 12 bases aligning to TRBD2. This CDR3 comprises 17 residues. Germline assignment: CDR1 LGHNA and CDR2 YNFKEQ. V trimming: 0 bases; J trimming: 4 bases; junction bases outside the gene matches: 6. The CDR3, as DNA: TGTGCCAGCAGCCAAGAAACTAGCGGGGGGCGGACAGAGACCCAGTACTTC. Translating gives CASSQETSGGRTETQYF.

This clonotype was picked up many times. The gene calls are TRBV10-3 and TRBJ2-7; D perhaps matches TRBD2 (6 bases). The CDR3 is made up of 13 amino acids. Germline CDR1 is ENHRY and CDR2 is SYGVKD. The V and J ends lost 4 bases and 9 bases respectively, with 16 bases between them. The CDR3 nucleotides are TGTGCCATCAGTGGGACTAAGGTCGTAGGGCAGTACTTC. It is translated as CAISGTKVVGQYF.

In DNA, the CDR3 is TGTGCCAGCAGGGAGGACAGGGGGCGAATCGGGGAGCTGTTTTTT. Amino acids: CASREDRGRIGELFF. The V and J genes are TRBV2 and TRBJ2-2; the match to TRBD1 covers 11 bases. CDR1 is SNHLY and CDR2 is FYNNEI in the germline V gene. V lost 6 bases, J lost 7 bases, and 7 bases stayed unmatched. The CDR3 totals 15 residues.

This chain connects TRBV20-1 to TRBJ1-2; TRBD1 matches 10 bases. Germline CDR1 and CDR2: DFQATT and SNEGSKA (reference sequence). The CDR3 has 12 residues. The ends lost 5 bases at V and 9 bases at J; junction bases unmatched: 6. The CDR3 sequence is CSAYDRGLSYTF. CDR3 DNA sequence: TGCAGTGCTTACGACAGGGGGCTTAGCTACACCTTC.

At least ten counts were recorded for this clonotype. CDR3 in amino acids: CASSGQGSSYNEQFF. In DNA form, the CDR3 reads TGTGCCAGCTCAGGACAGGGCAGCTCCTACAATGAGCAGTTCTTC. The chain joins TRBV18 to TRBJ2-1, with 8 bases that match TRBD1. The germline CDR1 and CDR2 sequences are KGHSH and LQKENI. This CDR3 contains 15 residues. J lost 0 bases, V lost 5 bases, and 3 bases had no gene match.

This clonotype was seen many times. V gene TRBV18 combines with J gene TRBJ1-1; D is unclear. Germline lookup yields CDR1 KGHSH and CDR2 LQKENI. V dropped 1 base and J dropped 2 bases, with 8 bases sitting between them. The CDR3 spans 14 residues. CDR3 bases: TGTGCCAGCTCACCACTCACTACCAACACTGAAGCTTTCTTT. This gives the protein CASSPLTTNTEAFF.

This rearrangement joins TRBV7-2 to TRBJ2-7; D possibly corresponds to TRBD2 (5 bases). The V end was cut by 4 bases, the J end by 6 bases, with 13 bases between. This CDR3 has 13 amino acids. The germline CDR1 and CDR2 sequences are SGHTA and FQGNSA. CDR3 loop: CASSSIRDGEQYF. CDR3 coding DNA: TGTGCCAGCAGCTCGATCCGGGATGGCGAGCAGTACTTC.